This T cell receptor (beta chain) was sequenced in a study of CD8+ T cells in alopecia areata. General study points: More clonal than normal scalp was lesional scalp, particularly alopecia totalis/universalis.

RNA extraction and reverse transcription yielded cDNA as sequencing template. Here immunoSEQ multiplex PCR was the method, and the copy in TCRdb shows in-frame clones only, minus some. The sample yields 55,000 to 65,000 clones, roughly 45% seen once. This clone was observed a single time. Antigen specificity is unknown. Collection of lesional scalp punch biopsies and peripheral blood was performed in alopecia areata patients. Isolation of CD4+ and CD8+ T cells from PBMCs was achieved by sorting. The sequence derives from a human donor with alopecia areata. The sequenced sample was NKG2D-low CD8+ T cells sorted from blood.

The CDR3 sequence is CASSYSGGSYEQYF. The CDR3 DNA is TGTGCCAGCAGTTACTCCGGGGGATCCTACGAGCAGTACTTC. This sequence joins TRBV6-5 and TRBJ2-7; D is perhaps TRBD2 (6 bases). Trimming took off 0 bases at V and 1 base at J, with 7 bases between the two ends. The CDR3 runs to 14 residues. Germline lookup yields CDR1 MNHEY and CDR2 SVGAGI.